Sequencing of this TCR beta chain was carried out in a study of early T cells in non-severe SARS-CoV-2 infection listed by TCRdb under 2021. Regarding the study in general: TCR sequencing used bulk RNA from unsorted whole blood, so alpha and beta chains could not be paired. The study at large found these results: VDJdb matching was skewed toward anti-spike CD8 responses and likely underestimated virus-specific expansions, missing private and CD4 specificities.

The library was obtained by 5' RACE. Sequencing instrument: NextSeq 500. The TCR library protocol attached unique molecular identifiers to individual cDNA molecules to correct for sequencing error and PCR bias. Sequencing covered both TCR alpha and beta chains, and within each sample the abundances of alpha and beta sequences were tightly co-correlated. In the original analysis: Decombinator V4 was used to annotate the V gene, J gene and CDR3 of the TCR sequences. TCRs were defined as expanded if a significant change between any two time points was detected under a Poisson model with p below 0.0001. TCR abundances were normalised to the total number of TCRs sequenced in each sample and reported as counts per million. MAIT TCRs were defined by TRAV1-2 paired with TRAJ12, TRAJ20 or TRAJ33, and iNKT TCRs by TRAV10 paired with TRAJ18. A search of VDJdb, accessed on 1 November 2021, was run for TCRs annotated to CMV, EBV and SARS-CoV-2, with TCRs annotated for multiple antigens excluded. The public reads were reprocessed in TCRdb via fastp at Q25 and MiXCR, keeping in-frame beta chains. Each entry merges the rows of one CDR3 protein and shows their most common DNA and genes. TCRdb assigned the V and J calls; the authors' analysis was not used. The sample data list fewer than 50,000 distinct CDR3 sequences, and about 7% of these were observed just once. Of the sample, under 9.5% is held by the ten largest clones.

This was a case-control study nested in a cohort of healthcare workers in London, UK, who had nasopharyngeal swab PCR tests and blood samples taken every week. Healthcare workers were recruited during the week of the UK lockdown, between 23 and 31 March 2020, and followed weekly for up to about 15 weeks. This clonotype was detected only a few times. Its antigen target is currently unknown. Within one base of it there is no much larger clone, and no base qualities were kept. CDR1 and CDR2 are drawn from the germline V gene (reference sequence): DFQATT, SNEGSKA. Inclusive of the bounding cysteine and phenylalanine, the CDR3 is 15 residues long. The sequence is cut down to CDR3 DNA, 45 bases in frame from base 1. Germline trimming: 5 bases from V, 4 bases from J; junction bases outside gene matches: 9.

Sequencing input: whole blood. The source is an adult who was a healthcare worker with PCR-confirmed SARS-CoV-2 infection or an uninfected control (not recorded which). The chain employs TRBV20-1 and TRBJ1-2, with 11 central nucleotides matching TRBD1. In nucleotide form, the sequence is TGCAGTGCTCTTTGGACAGGGGGCTACAGCTATGGCTACACCTTC. Translated, this is CSALWTGGYSYGYTF.